This TCR beta chain stems from a study of cytomegalovirus exposure and HLA in healthy donors. Whole-study findings and limits: Compared with the roughly 700-donor mean, an Asian-associated ancestry cluster reportedly had fewer N-insertions, according to a later analysis.

V lost 2 bases and J 1 base, leaving 4 bases between the germline ends. The CDR3 totals 12 residues. The germline CDR1 and CDR2 sequences are SGHRS and YFSETQ. In the case of this clone: As yet, its antigen is unknown.

Both 60 Vbeta primers and 13 Jbeta primers went into the PCR. The data were produced by immunoSEQ multiplex PCR, yet TCRdb's version contains in-frame clones alone and is incomplete. Among 150,000 or so clones listed, roughly 78% were seen once. The TCR comes from a woman aged 45-60 years in good health and CMV-seropositive. The rearrangement uses TRBV5-1 and TRBJ2-7; D gene ambiguous. Sequencing used PBMCs. CDR3 sequence reads: CASSFESYEQYF. Written as DNA, the CDR3 is TGCGCCAGCAGCTTTGAGTCCTACGAGCAGTACTTC.